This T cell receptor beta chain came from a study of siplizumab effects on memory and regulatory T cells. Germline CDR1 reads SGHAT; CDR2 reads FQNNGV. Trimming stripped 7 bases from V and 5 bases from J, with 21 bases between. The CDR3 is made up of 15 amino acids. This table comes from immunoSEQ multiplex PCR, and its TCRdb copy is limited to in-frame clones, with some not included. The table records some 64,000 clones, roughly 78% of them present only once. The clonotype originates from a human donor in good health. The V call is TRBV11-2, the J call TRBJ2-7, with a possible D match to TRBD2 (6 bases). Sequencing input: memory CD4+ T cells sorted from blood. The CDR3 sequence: CASKWGGASLDEQYF. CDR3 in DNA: TGTGCCAGCAAATGGGGCGGGGCTAGCTTAGACGAGCAGTACTTC.